This TCR beta chain appears in the sequencing data of a study of blood T cell repertoires in COVID-19. Self-reported history from a screening survey and questionnaire set each donor's cohort. This table comes from immunoSEQ multiplex PCR, and its TCRdb copy is limited to in-frame clones, with some not included. This table holds about 270,000 clones, about 90% found once. Looked up from germline, CDR1 is LNHDA and CDR2 is SQIVND (reference sequence). This CDR3 is built from 14 residues. Trimming stripped 4 bases from V and 4 bases from J, with 11 bases between. The receptor's source is a woman aged 30 to 39 with acute COVID-19. The sample taken for sequencing was PBMCs or T cells enriched from blood (not recorded which). V is TRBV19 and J is TRBJ2-4, with D possibly TRBD2 on 7 matching bases. CDR3 amino acids: CASSSGGAKNIQYF. The CDR3 DNA is TGTGCCAGTAGTAGCGGGGGCGCGAAAAACATTCAGTACTTC.